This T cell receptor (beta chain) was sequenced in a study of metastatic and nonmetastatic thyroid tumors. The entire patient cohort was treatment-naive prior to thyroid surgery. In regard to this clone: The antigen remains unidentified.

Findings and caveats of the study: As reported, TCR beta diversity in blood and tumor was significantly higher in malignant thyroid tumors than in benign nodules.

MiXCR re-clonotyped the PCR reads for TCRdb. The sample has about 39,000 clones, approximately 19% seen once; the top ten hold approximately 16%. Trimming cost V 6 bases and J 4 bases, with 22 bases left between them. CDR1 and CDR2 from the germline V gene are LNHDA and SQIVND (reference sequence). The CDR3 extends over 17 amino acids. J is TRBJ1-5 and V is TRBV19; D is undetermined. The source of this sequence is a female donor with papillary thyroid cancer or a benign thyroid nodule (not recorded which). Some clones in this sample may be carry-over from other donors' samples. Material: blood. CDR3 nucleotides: TGTGCCAGTAGCCACCTGGGAGTCGGGGTCAGGAATCAGCCCCAGCATTTT. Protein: CASSHLGVGVRNQPQHF.